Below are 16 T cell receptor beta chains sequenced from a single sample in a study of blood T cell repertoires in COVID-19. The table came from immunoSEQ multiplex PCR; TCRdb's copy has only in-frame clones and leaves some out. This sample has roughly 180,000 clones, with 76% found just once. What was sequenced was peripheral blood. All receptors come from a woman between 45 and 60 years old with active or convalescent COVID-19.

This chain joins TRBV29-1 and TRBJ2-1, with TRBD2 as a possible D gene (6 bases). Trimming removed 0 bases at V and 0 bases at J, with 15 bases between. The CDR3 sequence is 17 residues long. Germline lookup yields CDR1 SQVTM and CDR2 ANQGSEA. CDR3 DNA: TGCAGCGTTGAAGACCCAACCTTGGGAGGCTCCTACAATGAGCAGTTCTTC. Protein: CSVEDPTLGGSYNEQFF.

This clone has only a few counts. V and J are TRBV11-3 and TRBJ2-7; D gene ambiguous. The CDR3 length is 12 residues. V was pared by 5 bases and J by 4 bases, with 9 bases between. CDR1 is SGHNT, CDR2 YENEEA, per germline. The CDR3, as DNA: TGTGCCAGCAGCGAAAATCGGTACGAGCAGTACTTC. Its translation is CASSENRYEQYF.

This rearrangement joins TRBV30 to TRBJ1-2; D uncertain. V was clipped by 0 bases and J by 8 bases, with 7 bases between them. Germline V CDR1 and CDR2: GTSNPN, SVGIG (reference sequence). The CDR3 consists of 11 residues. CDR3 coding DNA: TGTGCCTGGAGTGTAGGAGAGGGCTACACCTTC. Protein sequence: CAWSVGEGYTF.

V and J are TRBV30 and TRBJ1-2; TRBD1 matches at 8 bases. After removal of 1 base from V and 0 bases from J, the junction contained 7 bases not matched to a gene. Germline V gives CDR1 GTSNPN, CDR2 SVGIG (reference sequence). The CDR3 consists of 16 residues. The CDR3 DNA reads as TGTGCCTGGAGTGGGAGGACAGGGACTACTAACTATGGCTACACCTTC. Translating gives CAWSGRTGTTNYGYTF.

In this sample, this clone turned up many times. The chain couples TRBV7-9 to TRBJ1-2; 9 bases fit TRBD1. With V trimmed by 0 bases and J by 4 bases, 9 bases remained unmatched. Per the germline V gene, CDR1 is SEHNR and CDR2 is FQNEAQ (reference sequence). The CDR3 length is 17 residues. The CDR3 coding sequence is TGTGCCAGCAGCTTAGCGATAGGGACAGGGTCCCTCTATGGCTACACCTTC. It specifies CASSLAIGTGSLYGYTF.

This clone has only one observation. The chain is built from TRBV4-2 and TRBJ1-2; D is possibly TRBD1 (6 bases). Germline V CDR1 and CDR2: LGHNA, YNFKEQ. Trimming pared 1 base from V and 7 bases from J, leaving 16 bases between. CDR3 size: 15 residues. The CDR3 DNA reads TGTGCCAGCAGCCAAGTACCGTCAGGGGATGGTGGCTACACCTTC. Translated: CASSQVPSGDGGYTF.

The CDR3 region has the DNA TGTGCCAGCAGTTTGCAGGGCCTCGGGGAGCAGTACTTC. Translation: CASSLQGLGEQYF. The chain combines TRBV28 with TRBJ2-7; TRBD1 might be the D (5 bases). Per the germline V gene, CDR1 is MDHEN and CDR2 is SYDVKM. V lost 3 bases and J 7 bases, leaving 13 bases between the germline ends. There are 13 residues in the CDR3.

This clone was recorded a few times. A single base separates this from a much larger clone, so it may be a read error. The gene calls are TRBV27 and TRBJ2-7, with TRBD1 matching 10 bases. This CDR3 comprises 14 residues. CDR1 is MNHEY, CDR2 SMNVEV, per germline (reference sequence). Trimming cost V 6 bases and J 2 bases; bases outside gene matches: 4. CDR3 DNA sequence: TGTGCCAGCAGCCTGGACAGGGGGACCTACGAGCAGTACTTC. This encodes CASSLDRGTYEQYF.

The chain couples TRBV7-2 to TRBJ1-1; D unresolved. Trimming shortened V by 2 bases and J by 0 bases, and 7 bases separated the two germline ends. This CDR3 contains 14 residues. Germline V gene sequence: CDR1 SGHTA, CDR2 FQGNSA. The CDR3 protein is CASSLSRMNTEAFF. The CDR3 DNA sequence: TGTGCCAGCAGCTTAAGCCGCATGAACACTGAAGCTTTCTTT.

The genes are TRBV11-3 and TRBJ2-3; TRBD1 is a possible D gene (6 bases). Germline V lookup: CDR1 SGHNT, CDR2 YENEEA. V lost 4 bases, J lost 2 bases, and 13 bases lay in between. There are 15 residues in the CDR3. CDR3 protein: CASSSQGLVTDTQYF. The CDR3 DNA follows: TGTGCCAGCAGCTCACAGGGCTTAGTCACAGATACGCAGTATTTT.

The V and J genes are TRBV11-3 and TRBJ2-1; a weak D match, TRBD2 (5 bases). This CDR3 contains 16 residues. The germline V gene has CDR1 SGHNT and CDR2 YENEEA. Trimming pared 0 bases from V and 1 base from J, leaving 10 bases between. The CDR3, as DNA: TGTGCCAGCAGCTTAGATCAAGGAGGTTCCTACAATGAGCAGTTCTTC. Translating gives CASSLDQGGSYNEQFF.

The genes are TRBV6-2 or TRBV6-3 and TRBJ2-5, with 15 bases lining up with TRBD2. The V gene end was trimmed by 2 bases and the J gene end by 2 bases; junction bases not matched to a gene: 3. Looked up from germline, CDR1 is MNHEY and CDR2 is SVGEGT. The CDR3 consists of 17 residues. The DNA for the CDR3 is TGTGCCAGCAGTTACGGGGGACTAGCGGGGGGACAAGAGACCCAGTACTTC. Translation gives CASSYGGLAGGQETQYF.

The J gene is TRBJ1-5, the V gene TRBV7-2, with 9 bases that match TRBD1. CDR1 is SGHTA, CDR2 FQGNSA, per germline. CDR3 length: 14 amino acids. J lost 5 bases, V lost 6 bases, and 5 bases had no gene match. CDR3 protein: CASSRDRGDQPQHF. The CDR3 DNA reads TGTGCCAGCAGTCGAGACAGGGGGGATCAGCCCCAGCATTTT.

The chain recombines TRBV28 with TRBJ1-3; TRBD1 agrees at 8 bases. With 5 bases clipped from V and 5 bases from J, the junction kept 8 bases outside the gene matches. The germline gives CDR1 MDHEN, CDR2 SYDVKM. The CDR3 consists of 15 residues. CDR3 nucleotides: TGTGCCAGCAGTGACCCCGGGACAGGCAGAAACACCATATATTTT. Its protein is CASSDPGTGRNTIYF.

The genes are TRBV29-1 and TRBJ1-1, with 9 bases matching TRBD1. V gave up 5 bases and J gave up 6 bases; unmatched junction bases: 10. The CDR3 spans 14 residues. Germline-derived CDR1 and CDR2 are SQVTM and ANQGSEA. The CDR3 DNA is TGCAGCGTTTCTAACTACAGGGGGCCTGCTGAAGCTTTCTTT. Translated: CSVSNYRGPAEAFF.

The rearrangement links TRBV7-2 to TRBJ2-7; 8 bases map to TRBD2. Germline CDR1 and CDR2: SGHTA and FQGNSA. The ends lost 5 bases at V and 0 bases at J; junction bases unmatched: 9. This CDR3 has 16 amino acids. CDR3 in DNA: TGTGCCAGCAGCCTCGGAGCGGGGGTGGTCTCCTACGAGCAGTACTTC. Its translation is CASSLGAGVVSYEQYF.